The TCR beta chain under discussion was sequenced for a study of early T cells in non-severe SARS-CoV-2 infection. Study in general: Chains stayed unpaired after sequencing of bulk RNA from unsorted whole blood. Study outcomes and limitations: The study's VDJdb matching favored anti-spike CD8 responses and missed private and CD4 specificities.

Molecules of cDNA were individually given unique molecular identifiers that were attached to them. TCRdb independently ran MiXCR on the 5' RACE reads; one entry per CDR3 protein. The repertoire has approximately 84,000 distinct CDR3 sequences, about 16% of them found once; the top ten carry roughly 6%. Details on this clonotype: Antigen: not known.

Sequencing used whole blood. This receptor was identified in an adult who was a healthcare worker with PCR-confirmed SARS-CoV-2 infection or an uninfected control (not recorded which).

The CDR3 loop is CASSFVAAYNEQFF. In nucleotides, the CDR3 is TGTGCCAGCAGTTTCGTAGCGGCCTACAATGAGCAGTTCTTC. The gene calls are TRBV6-2 or TRBV6-3 and TRBJ2-1, with D tentatively TRBD2 (6 bases). The germline V and J ends were trimmed by 4 bases and 2 bases, with 9 bases remaining between them. Germline V gives CDR1 MNHEY, CDR2 SVGEGT. This CDR3 spans 14 amino acids.